This T cell receptor beta chain was captured by sequencing in a study of blood T cell repertoires in COVID-19. Study in general: Specimens from acute and convalescent COVID-19 originated in the United States, Italy and Spain. PBMCs, B-cell-depleted T cells, or T cells were the source of the cDNA or gDNA that made up the material.

Sequencing was performed with immunoSEQ multiplex PCR; in TCRdb, only in-frame clones are kept and a portion is missing. The sample has about 220,000 clones, around 88% seen once. V was clipped by 9 bases and J by 4 bases; unmatched bases: 8. CDR1 and CDR2 from the germline V gene are KGHDR and SFDVKD. The CDR3 length is 15 residues. The chain combines TRBV24-1 with TRBJ2-3; 11 nucleotides match TRBD2. The sequenced sample was PBMCs or T cells enriched from blood (not recorded which). The source of this sequence is a woman aged 45-60 years with acute COVID-19. The CDR3 region is CATGSGRAWADTQYF. The CDR3 region has the DNA TGTGCCACCGGTAGCGGGAGGGCCTGGGCAGATACGCAGTATTTT.